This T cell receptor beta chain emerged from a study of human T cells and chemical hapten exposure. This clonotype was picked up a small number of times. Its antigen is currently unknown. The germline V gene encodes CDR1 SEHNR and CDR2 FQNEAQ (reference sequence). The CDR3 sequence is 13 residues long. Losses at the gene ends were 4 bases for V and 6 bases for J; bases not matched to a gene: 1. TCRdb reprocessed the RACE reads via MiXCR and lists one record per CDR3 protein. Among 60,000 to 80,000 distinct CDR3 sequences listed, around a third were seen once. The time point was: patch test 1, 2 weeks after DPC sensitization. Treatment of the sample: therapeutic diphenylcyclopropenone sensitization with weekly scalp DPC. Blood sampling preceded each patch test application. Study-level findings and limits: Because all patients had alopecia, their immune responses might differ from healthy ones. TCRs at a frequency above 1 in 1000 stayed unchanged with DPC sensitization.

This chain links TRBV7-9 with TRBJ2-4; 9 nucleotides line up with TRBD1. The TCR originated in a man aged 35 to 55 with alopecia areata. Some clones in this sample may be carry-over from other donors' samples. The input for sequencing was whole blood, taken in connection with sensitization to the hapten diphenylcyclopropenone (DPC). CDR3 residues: CASSSGQGNIQYF. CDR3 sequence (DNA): TGTGCCAGCAGCTCGGGACAGGGAAACATTCAGTACTTC.